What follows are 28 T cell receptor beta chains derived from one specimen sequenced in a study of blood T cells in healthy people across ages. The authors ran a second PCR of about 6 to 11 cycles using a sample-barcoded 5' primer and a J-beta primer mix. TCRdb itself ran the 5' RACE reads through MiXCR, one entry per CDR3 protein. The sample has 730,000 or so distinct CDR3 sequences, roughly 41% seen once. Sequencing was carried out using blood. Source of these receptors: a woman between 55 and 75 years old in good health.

CDR3 nucleotides: TGTGCCAGCAGCCAAGAAGGGACAGGGAAGAATCAGCCCCAGCATTTT. Its protein product is CASSQEGTGKNQPQHF. The genes are TRBV3-1 and TRBJ1-5; 9 bases fit TRBD1. Germline V gene sequence: CDR1 LGHDT, CDR2 YNNKEL (reference sequence). This CDR3 region has 16 residues. V gave up 0 bases and J gave up 4 bases; unmatched junction bases: 4.

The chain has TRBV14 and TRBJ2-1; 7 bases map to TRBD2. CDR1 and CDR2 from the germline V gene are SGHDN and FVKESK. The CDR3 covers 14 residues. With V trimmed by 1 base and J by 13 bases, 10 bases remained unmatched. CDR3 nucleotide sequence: TGTGCCAGCAGCCAAGGGTCCAGCGGGGAGACCCAGTTCTTC. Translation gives CASSQGSSGETQFF.

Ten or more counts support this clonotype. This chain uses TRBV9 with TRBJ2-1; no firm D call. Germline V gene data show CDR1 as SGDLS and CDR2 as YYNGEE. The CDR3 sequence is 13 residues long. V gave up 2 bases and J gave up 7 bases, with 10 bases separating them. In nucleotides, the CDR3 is TGTGCCAGCAGCGTCCATAGTGCGAATGAGCAGTTCTTC. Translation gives CASSVHSANEQFF.

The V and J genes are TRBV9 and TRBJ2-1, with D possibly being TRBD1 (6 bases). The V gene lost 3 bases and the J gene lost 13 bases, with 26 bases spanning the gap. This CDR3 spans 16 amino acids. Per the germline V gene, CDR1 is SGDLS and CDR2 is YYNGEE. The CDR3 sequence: CASSAETGSPRETQFF. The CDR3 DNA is TGTGCCAGCAGCGCTGAAACAGGGAGCCCAAGGGAGACCCAGTTCTTC. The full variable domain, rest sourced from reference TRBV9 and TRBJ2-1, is DSGVTQTPKHLITATGQRVTLRCSPRSGDLSVYWYQQSLDQGLQFLIQYYNGEERAKGNILERFSAQQFPDLHSELNLSSLELGDSALYFCASSAETGSPRETQFFGPGTRLTVL.

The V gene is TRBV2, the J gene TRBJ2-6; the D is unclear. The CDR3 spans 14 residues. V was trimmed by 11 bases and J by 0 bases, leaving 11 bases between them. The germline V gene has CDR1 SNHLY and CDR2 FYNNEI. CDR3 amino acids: CACSRSSGANVLTF. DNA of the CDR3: TGTGCCTGCTCGCGAAGCTCTGGGGCCAACGTCCTGACTTTC.

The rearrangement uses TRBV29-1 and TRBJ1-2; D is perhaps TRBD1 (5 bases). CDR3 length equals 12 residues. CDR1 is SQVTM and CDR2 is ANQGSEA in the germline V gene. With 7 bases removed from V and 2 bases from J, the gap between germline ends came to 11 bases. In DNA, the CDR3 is TGCAGCGGGGTGGACACAAACTATGGCTACACCTTC. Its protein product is CSGVDTNYGYTF.

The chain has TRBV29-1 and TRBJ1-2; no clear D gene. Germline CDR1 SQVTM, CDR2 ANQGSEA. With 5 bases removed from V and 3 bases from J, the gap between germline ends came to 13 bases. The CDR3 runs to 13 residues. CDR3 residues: CSVYGPADYGYTF. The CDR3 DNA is TGCAGCGTTTATGGCCCGGCCGACTATGGCTACACCTTC.

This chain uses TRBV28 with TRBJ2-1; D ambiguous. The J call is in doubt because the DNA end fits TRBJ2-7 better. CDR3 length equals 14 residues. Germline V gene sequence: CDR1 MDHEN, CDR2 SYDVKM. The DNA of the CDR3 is TGTGCCAGCAGAGGGCCCGCTGCGTACAATGAGCAGTACTTC. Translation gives CASRGPAAYNEQYF.

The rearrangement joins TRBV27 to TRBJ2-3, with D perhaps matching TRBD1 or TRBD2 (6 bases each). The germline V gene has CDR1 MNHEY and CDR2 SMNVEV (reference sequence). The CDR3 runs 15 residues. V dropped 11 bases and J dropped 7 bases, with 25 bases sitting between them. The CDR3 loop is CACTLRGVPVNTQYF. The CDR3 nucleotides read TGTGCCTGCACCCTAAGGGGGGTCCCTGTGAATACGCAGTATTTT.

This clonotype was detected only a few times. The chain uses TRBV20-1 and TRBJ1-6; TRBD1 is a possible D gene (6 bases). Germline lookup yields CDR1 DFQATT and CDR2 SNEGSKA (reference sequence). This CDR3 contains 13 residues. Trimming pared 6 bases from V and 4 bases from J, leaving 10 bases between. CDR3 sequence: CSAWTDYNSPLHF. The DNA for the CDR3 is TGCAGTGCGTGGACAGATTATAATTCACCCCTCCACTTT.

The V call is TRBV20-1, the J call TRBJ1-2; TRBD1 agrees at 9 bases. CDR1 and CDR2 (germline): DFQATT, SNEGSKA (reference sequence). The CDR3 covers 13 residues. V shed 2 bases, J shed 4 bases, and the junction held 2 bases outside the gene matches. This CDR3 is CSARSTGGYGYTF. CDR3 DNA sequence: TGCAGTGCTAGATCGACAGGGGGCTATGGCTACACCTTC.

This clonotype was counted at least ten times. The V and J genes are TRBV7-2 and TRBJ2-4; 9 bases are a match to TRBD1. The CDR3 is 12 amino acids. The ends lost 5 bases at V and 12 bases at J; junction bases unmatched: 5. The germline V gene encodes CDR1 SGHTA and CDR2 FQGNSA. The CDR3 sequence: CASSLQDRGQYF. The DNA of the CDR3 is TGTGCCAGCAGCCTACAGGACAGGGGTCAGTACTTC. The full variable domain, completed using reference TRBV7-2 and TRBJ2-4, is GAGVSQSPSNKVTEKGKDVELRCDPISGHTALYWYRQSLGQGLEFLIYFQGNSAPDKSGLPSDRFSAERTGGSVSTLTIQRTQQEDSAVYLCASSLQDRGQYFGAGTRLSVL.

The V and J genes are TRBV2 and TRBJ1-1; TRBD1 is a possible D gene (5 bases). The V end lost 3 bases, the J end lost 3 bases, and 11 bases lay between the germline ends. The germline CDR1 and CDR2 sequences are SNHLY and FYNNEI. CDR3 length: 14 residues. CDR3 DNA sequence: TGTGCCAGCAGTGACAGGGTTTCGGACACTGAAGCTTTCTTT. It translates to CASSDRVSDTEAFF.

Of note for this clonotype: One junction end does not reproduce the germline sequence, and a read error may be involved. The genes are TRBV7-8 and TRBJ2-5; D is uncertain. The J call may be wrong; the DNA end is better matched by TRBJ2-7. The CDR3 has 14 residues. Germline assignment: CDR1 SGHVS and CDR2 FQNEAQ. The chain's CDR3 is CANSFGESSYEQYF. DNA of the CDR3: TGTGCCAACAGCTTCGGTGAGAGCTCCTACGAGCAGTACTTC.

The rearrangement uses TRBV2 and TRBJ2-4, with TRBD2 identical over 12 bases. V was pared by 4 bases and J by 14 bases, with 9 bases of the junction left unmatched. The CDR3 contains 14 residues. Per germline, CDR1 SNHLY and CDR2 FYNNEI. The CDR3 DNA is TGTGCCAGCAGTGGACTAGCGGGGGACCCCTCGAAGTACTTC. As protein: CASSGLAGDPSKYF.

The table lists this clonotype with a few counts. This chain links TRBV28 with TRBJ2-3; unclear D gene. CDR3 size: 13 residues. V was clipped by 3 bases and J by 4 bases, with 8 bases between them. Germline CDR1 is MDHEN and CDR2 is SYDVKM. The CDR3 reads CASSFGVPDTQYF. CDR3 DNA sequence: TGTGCCAGCAGTTTTGGTGTCCCAGATACGCAGTATTTT.

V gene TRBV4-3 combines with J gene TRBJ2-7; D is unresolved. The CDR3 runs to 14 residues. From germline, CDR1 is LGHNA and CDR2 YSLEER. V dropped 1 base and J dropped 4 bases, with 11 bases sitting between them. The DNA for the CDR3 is TGCGCCAGCAGCCAAGGCGCCAGTGCGTACGAGCAGTACTTC. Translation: CASSQGASAYEQYF.

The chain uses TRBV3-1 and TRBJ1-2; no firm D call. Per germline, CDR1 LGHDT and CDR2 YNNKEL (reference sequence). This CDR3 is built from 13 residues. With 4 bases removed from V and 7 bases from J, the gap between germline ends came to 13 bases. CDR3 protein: CASSPDGLVGYTF. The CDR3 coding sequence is TGTGCCAGCAGCCCGGACGGATTGGTTGGCTACACCTTC.

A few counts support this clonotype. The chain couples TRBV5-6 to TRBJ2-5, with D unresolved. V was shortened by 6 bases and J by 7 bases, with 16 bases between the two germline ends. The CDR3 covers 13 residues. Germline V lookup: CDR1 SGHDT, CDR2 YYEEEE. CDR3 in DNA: TGTGCCAGCACCTCTACTCCCCTAGGGACCCAGTACTTC. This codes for CASTSTPLGTQYF.

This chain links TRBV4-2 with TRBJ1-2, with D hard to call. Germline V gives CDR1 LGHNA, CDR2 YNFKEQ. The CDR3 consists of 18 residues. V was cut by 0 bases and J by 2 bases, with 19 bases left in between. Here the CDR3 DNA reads TGTGCCAGCAGCCAAGAACCCACCCGGCGGCAGCTAAACTATGGCTACACCTTC. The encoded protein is CASSQEPTRRQLNYGYTF.

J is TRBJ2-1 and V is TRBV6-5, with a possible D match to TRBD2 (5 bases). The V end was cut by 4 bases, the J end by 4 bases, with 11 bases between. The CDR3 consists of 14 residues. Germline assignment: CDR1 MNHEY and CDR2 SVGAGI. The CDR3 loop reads CASSSAGVYNEQFF. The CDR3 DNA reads TGTGCCAGCAGTTCGGCGGGCGTATACAATGAGCAGTTCTTC.

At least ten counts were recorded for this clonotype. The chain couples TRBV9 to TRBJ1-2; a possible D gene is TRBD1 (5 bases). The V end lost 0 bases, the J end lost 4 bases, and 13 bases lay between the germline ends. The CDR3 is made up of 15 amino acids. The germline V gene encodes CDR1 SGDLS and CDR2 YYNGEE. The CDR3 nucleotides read TGTGCCAGCAGCGTAGTGCCCGGGGGGAGCTATGGCTACACCTTC. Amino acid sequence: CASSVVPGGSYGYTF.

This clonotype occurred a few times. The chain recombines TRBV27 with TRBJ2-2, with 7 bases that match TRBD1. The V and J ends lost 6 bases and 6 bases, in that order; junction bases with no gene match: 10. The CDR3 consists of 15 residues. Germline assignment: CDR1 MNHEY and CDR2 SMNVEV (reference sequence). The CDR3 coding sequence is TGTGCCAGCAGCCCCATGCCAGGGGGACCCGGGGAGCTGTTTTTT. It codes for CASSPMPGGPGELFF.

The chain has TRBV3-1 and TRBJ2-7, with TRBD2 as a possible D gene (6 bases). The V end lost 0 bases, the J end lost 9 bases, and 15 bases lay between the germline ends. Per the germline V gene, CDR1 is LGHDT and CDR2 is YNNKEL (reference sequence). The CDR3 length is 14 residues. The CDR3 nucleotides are TGTGCCAGCAGCCAAGAGGGCAGGCCCGGGGGGCAGTACTTC. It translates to CASSQEGRPGGQYF.

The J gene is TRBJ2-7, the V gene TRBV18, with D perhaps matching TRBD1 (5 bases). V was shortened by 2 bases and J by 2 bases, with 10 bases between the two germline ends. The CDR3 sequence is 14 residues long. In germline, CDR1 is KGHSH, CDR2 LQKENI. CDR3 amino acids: CASSPGHRTYEQYF. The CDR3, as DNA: TGTGCCAGCTCACCAGGACATCGAACCTACGAGCAGTACTTC.

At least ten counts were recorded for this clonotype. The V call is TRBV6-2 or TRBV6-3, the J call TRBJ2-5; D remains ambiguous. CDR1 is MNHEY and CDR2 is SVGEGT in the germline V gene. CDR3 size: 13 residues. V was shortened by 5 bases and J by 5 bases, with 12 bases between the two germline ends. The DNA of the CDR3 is TGTGCCAGCAGTCTTCAACTACGGGAGACCCAGTACTTC. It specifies CASSLQLRETQYF.

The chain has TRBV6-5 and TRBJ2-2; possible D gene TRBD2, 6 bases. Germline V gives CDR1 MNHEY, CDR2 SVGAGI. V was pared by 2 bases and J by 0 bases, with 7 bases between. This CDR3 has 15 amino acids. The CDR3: CASSYGRTNTGELFF. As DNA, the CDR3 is TGTGCCAGCAGTTACGGGAGGACGAACACCGGGGAGCTGTTTTTT.

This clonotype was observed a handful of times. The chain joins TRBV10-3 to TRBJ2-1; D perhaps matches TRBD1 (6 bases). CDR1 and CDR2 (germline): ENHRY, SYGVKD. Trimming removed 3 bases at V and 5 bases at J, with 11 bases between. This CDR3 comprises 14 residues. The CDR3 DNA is TGTGCCATCAGTGACGTGGACAGAAACAATGAGCAGTTCTTC. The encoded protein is CAISDVDRNNEQFF.